A single sample gave rise to the 11 T cell receptor beta chains below, sequenced in a study of OX40 agonist ivuxolimab in advanced cancers. TCRdb's table, derived via immunoSEQ multiplex PCR, lists solely in-frame clones and lacks some. Among about 80,000 clones listed, roughly 85% were seen once. Specimen: CD4+ or CD8+ T cells sorted from blood, collected in a trial of the OX40 agonist ivuxolimab. These receptors all come from an adult with an advanced solid tumor such as melanoma, head and neck, liver or kidney cancer.

This sequence joins TRBV7-9 and TRBJ2-1; D is perhaps TRBD1 or TRBD2 (5 bases each). This CDR3 is built from 17 residues. The V end was cut by 4 bases, the J end by 2 bases, with 18 bases between. The germline V gene encodes CDR1 SEHNR and CDR2 FQNEAQ (reference sequence). CDR3: CASSSRQRDRTYNEQFF. Here the CDR3 DNA reads TGTGCCAGCAGCTCAAGACAAAGGGACCGAACCTACAATGAGCAGTTCTTC. Combining the CDR3 with reference TRBV7-9 and TRBJ2-1 gives the whole variable domain DTGVSQNPRHKITKRGQNVTFRCDPISEHNRLYWYRQTLGQGPEFLTYFQNEAQLEKSRLLSDRFSAERPKGSFSTLEIQRTEQGDSAMYLCASSSRQRDRTYNEQFFGPGTRLTVL.

This chain joins TRBV14 and TRBJ1-1; D is uncertain. V was clipped by 4 bases and J by 1 base, with 7 bases between them. CDR1 and CDR2 (germline): SGHDN, FVKESK. The CDR3 contains 13 residues. CDR3 region: CASSPHQNTEAFF. The CDR3 DNA reads TGTGCCAGCAGCCCGCATCAGAACACTGAAGCTTTCTTT.

V gene TRBV15 combines with J gene TRBJ1-1, with TRBD1 as a possible D gene (5 bases). The CDR3 sequence is 13 residues long. V gave up 5 bases and J gave up 6 bases, with 13 bases separating them. CDR1 LNHNV and CDR2 YYDKDF come from the germline V gene (reference sequence). The CDR3 loop is CATSGTKRAEAFF. CDR3 coding DNA: TGTGCCACCAGCGGGACGAAGAGGGCTGAAGCTTTCTTT. Combining the CDR3 with reference TRBV15 and TRBJ1-1 gives the whole variable domain DAMVIQNPRYQVTQFGKPVTLSCSQTLNHNVMYWYQQKSSQAPKLLFHYYDKDFNNEADTPDNFQSRRPNTSFCFLDIRSPGLGDTAMYLCATSGTKRAEAFFGQGTRLTVV.

This clone was detected once. CDR3 sequence reads: CASSQVPAGTEAFF. For the CDR3, the DNA is TGCGCCAGCAGCCAAGTCCCGGCAGGGACTGAAGCTTTCTTT. The chain uses TRBV4-1 and TRBJ1-1; a possible D gene is TRBD1 (5 bases). Germline lookup yields CDR1 MGHRA and CDR2 YSYEKL. V was shortened by 1 base and J by 5 bases, with 11 bases between the two germline ends. The CDR3 length is 14 residues.

This chain links TRBV7-2 with TRBJ2-3; no clear D gene. V lost 0 bases to trimming and J lost 5 bases, with 3 bases between them. The CDR3 runs 12 residues. Germline V gene sequence: CDR1 SGHTA, CDR2 FQGNSA. CDR3 protein: CASSLALDTQYF. As DNA, the CDR3 is TGTGCCAGCAGCTTAGCGTTAGATACGCAGTATTTT.

This clone was picked up one time. The rearrangement uses TRBV18 and TRBJ1-5, with D unresolved. The length of the CDR3 is 13 residues. From germline, CDR1 is KGHSH and CDR2 LQKENI. The V end lost 2 bases, the J end lost 5 bases, and 7 bases lay between the germline ends. CDR3 loop: CASSPLKDQPQHF. In DNA, the CDR3 is TGTGCCAGCTCACCATTAAAAGATCAGCCCCAGCATTTT. Filled out from reference TRBV18 and TRBJ1-5, the complete variable domain reads NAGVMQNPRHLVRRRGQEARLRCSPMKGHSHVYWYRQLPEEGLKFMVYLQKENIIDESGMPKERFSAEFPKEGPSILRIQQVVRGDSAAYFCASSPLKDQPQHFGDGTRLSIL.

The rearrangement joins TRBV7-2 to TRBJ2-1; D is uncertain. The germline CDR1 and CDR2 sequences are SGHTA and FQGNSA. This CDR3 is built from 14 residues. The V and J ends lost 3 bases and 5 bases respectively, with 11 bases between them. Here the CDR3 reads CASSFVGINNEQFF. The CDR3 bases are TGTGCCAGCAGCTTTGTAGGGATAAACAATGAGCAGTTCTTC.

The chain is built from TRBV4-3 and TRBJ2-2; D possibly corresponds to TRBD1 (6 bases). Germline CDR1 is LGHNA and CDR2 is YSLEER. Trimming removed 0 bases at V and 3 bases at J, with 11 bases between. This CDR3 region has 16 residues. This CDR3 is CASSQEGDIYTGELFF. The CDR3 DNA reads as TGCGCCAGCAGCCAAGAAGGGGACATCTACACCGGGGAGCTGTTTTTT.

The chain employs TRBV4-3 and TRBJ1-4; a weak D match, TRBD1 (6 bases). The CDR3 is 17 residues long. V dropped 0 bases and J dropped 6 bases, with 17 bases sitting between them. Germline V gene lookup returns CDR1 LGHNA and CDR2 YSLEER. CDR3 DNA sequence: TGCGCCAGCAGCCAAGAAACTTCGAACAGGGTTTATGAAAAACTGTTTTTT. This sequence encodes CASSQETSNRVYEKLFF.

This rearrangement joins TRBV11-2 to TRBJ1-3, with D unresolved. The V end lost 1 base, the J end lost 0 bases, and 19 bases lay between the germline ends. CDR1 SGHAT and CDR2 FQNNGV come from the germline V gene. CDR3 length: 19 residues. CDR3 in amino acids: CASSLAAGRRVNSGNTIYF. CDR3 sequence (DNA): TGTGCCAGCAGCTTAGCGGCTGGTAGGCGGGTCAACTCTGGAAACACCATATATTTT.

V usage is TRBV19 and J usage is TRBJ2-5; the match to TRBD1 covers 9 bases. With 2 bases clipped from V and 2 bases from J, the junction kept 6 bases outside the gene matches. The CDR3 totals 16 residues. The V gene's germline CDR1 is LNHDA and CDR2 SQIVND (reference sequence). The CDR3 is CASSITGTGPQETQYF. CDR3 DNA sequence: TGTGCCAGTAGTATAACGGGGACAGGGCCGCAAGAGACCCAGTACTTC. Full variable domain (remainder filled in from reference TRBV19 and TRBJ2-5): DGGITQSPKYLFRKEGQNVTLSCEQNLNHDAMYWYRQDPGQGLRLIYYSQIVNDFQKGDIAEGYSVSREKKESFPLTVTSAQKNPTAFYLCASSITGTGPQETQYFGPGTRLLVL.